This T cell receptor (beta chain) was found in a study of somatic mutations in cytotoxic T cells in rheumatoid arthritis (dated by TCRdb to about 2017). For the study in its entirety: Peripheral blood (around 28 ml EDTA) was collected from patients immediately after diagnosis and before any treatment began. Some T-cell populations stained with V beta antibodies were sorted by flow on a FACSAria II or Sony SH800 to nearly 100% purity, with sorted V beta1+ cells additionally subjected to TCRB sequencing. The study asked whether expanded CD8+ T-cell clones in newly diagnosed, untreated rheumatoid arthritis carry somatic mutations, and used TCRB deep sequencing to characterize clonality. Patients and controls did not essentially differ in median age, which was nearly identical between the groups. TCRB deep sequencing covered roughly 60 patients with rheumatoid arthritis along with around 22 healthy controls.

Overall results and qualifications from the work: CD8+ T-cell clonality in rheumatoid arthritis patients was not significantly different from that in age-matched healthy controls. The expanded CD8+ clones had unknown antigen targets, and not appearing in virus-specific databases did not rule out that they were virus-specific. The slight underrepresentation of TRBV07 in patients was not corrected for multiple comparisons. In patients, CD8+ clonality rose with age (Spearman r ~ 0.45), which was not the case in healthy controls. Several identical CD8+ TCRB sequences were found in both blood and synovial fluid, and in 8 of 65 patients the largest CD8+ clone exceeded 20% of CD8+ cells.

Genomic DNA underwent TCRB CDR3 sequencing using the immunoSEQ assay. In the paper's pipeline: When patient CD8+ clones exceeding 1% were checked against published virus-specific TCRB sequences, only a few matched. Analyses were restricted to productive TCRB rearrangements. A clone was defined by a unique TCRB CDR3 sequence, and clonality was computed as a productive clonality index based on Shannon entropy. Repertoire overlap for a pair of samples was computed from each clone's template counts relative to total templates per sample. V-gene usage measured by flow cytometry correlated with TCRB sequencing V-gene usage, with a Spearman r of 0.6 to 0.75. TCRdb carries this immuneACCESS record with in-frame sequences only. Its versions omit some clonotypes, under half of them owing to an unresolved V gene in the studies checked, with the rest unexplained. Clone size and V and J calls were adopted from that table, with D and trimming inferred from the DNA. The sample table contains 15,000 or so clones; only one count was recorded for around nine tenths of them. The biggest ten clones account for around 17% of the sample.

Trimming at the junction amounts to 1 base on V and 4 bases on J, and the germline ends lie 11 bases apart. The germline V gene sets CDR1 to SGHAT and CDR2 to FQNNGV. The CDR3 spans 15 residues, from the cysteine through the phenylalanine. Only CDR3 DNA is held: 45 bases, read in frame from base 1. CD4+ and CD8+ cells were isolated by positive magnetic bead selection on an AutoMACS, and purity was checked by flow cytometry. Peripheral blood mononuclear cells were obtained using density gradient separation with Ficoll-Paque PLUS. DNA was extracted from CD4-enriched, CD8-enriched or PBMC samples with Nucleospin Tissue or Tissue XS kits and quantified with a Qubit 2.0 fluorometer. Concerning this clone itself: Its antigen is currently not known. No clone much larger than this one lies a single base away; base qualities are absent.

This chain is built from TRBV11-2 and TRBJ1-3; the D gene cannot be resolved reliably. The sample consisted of CD4+ T cells sorted from blood. The sequence was obtained from a man in his sixties or seventies with rheumatoid arthritis. CDR3 loop: CASSLVSSGGNTIYF. The nucleotide sequence is TGTGCCAGCAGCTTAGTATCTTCCGGGGGAAACACCATATATTTT.